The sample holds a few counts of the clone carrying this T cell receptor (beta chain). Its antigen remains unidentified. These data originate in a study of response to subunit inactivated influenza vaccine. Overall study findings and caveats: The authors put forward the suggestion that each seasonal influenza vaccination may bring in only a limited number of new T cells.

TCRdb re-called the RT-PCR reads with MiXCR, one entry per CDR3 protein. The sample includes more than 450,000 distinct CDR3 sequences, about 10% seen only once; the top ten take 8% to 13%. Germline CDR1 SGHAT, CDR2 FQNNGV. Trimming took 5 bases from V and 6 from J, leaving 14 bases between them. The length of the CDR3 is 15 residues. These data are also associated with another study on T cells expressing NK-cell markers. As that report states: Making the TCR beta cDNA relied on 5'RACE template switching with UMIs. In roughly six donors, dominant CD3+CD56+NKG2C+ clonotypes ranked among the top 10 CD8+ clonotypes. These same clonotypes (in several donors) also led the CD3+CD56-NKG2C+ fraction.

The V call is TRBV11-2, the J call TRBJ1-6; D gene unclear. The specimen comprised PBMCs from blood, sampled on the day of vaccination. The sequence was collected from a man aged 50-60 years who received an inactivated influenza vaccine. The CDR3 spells CASSPTVFGNSPLHF. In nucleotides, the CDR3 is TGTGCCAGCAGCCCGACGGTCTTTGGTAATTCACCCCTCCACTTT.